The 8 T cell receptor beta chains in this list originate from one sample, sequenced in a study of early T cells in non-severe SARS-CoV-2 infection. One entry per CDR3 protein results from TCRdb running MiXCR on the 5' RACE reads. This sample yields 55,000 to 70,000 distinct CDR3 sequences, of which approximately 12% are seen a single time; more than 1.5% belongs to the top ten. Material for sequencing was whole blood. Every receptor here comes from an adult who was a healthcare worker with PCR-confirmed SARS-CoV-2 infection or an uninfected control (not recorded which).

The chain couples TRBV7-2 to TRBJ1-2; 8 nucleotides align to TRBD1. J was trimmed by 0 bases and V by 4 bases; bases with no gene match: 13. The germline gives CDR1 SGHTA, CDR2 FQGNSA. The CDR3 is 18 amino acids. The CDR3 coding sequence is TGTGCCAGCAGCTCCCGCCCTCAGGGGGCCGGAGCTAACTATGGCTACACCTTC. This gives the protein CASSSRPQGAGANYGYTF.

This clonotype has a handful of counts. The rearrangement uses TRBV6-2 or TRBV6-3 and TRBJ2-1; 13 nucleotides match TRBD2. V shed 8 bases and J 7 bases; nucleotides not matched to a gene: 5. The CDR3 has 14 residues. Germline CDR1 and CDR2: MNHEY and SVGEGT. The CDR3: CASLLAGGKNEQFF. CDR3 DNA sequence: TGTGCCAGCTTACTAGCGGGGGGGAAGAATGAGCAGTTCTTC.

This rearrangement joins TRBV11-2 to TRBJ1-3; D is uncertain. The CDR3 consists of 13 residues. Germline CDR1 reads SGHAT; CDR2 reads FQNNGV. V was trimmed by 4 bases and J by 4 bases, leaving 8 bases between them. The DNA for the CDR3 is TGTGCCAGCAGCTGGGGATCCGGAAACACCATATATTTT. Translated: CASSWGSGNTIYF.

This clonotype was seen at least ten times. The J gene is TRBJ2-1, the V gene TRBV29-1, with 12 bases matching TRBD2. The germline V gene encodes CDR1 SQVTM and CDR2 ANQGSEA. Trimming removed 4 bases from V and 10 bases from J; junction bases left unmatched: 8. This CDR3 is 14 amino acids long. The DNA of the CDR3 is TGCAGCGTTGCCTTTCTAGCGGGGGGGCCCGAGCAGTTCTTC. Its translation: CSVAFLAGGPEQFF.

This clonotype was observed at least ten times. The CDR3 protein is CASSRPGGDNEQFF. Written as DNA, the CDR3 is TGTGCCAGCAGTCGCCCTGGAGGGGACAATGAGCAGTTCTTC. The chain uses TRBV25-1 and TRBJ2-1, with D possibly TRBD2 on 6 matching bases. Trimming cost V 5 bases and J 5 bases, with 13 bases left between them. CDR1 is MGHDK, CDR2 SYGVNS, per germline. CDR3 length: 14 residues.

This clonotype has just a few counts. The genes are TRBV3-1 and TRBJ1-1; 12 bases agree with TRBD1. The CDR3 length is 15 residues. CDR1 is LGHDT, CDR2 YNNKEL, per germline (reference sequence). V trimming: 4 bases; J trimming: 7 bases; junction bases outside the gene matches: 7. CDR3 nucleotides: TGTGCCAGCAGCCCCCGGGACAGGGGGCGTTATGAAGCTTTCTTT. Translated, it gives CASSPRDRGRYEAFF.

This chain uses TRBV12-3 or TRBV12-4 with TRBJ2-3; D remains unclear. The CDR3 loop spans 11 amino acids. The ends were cut back, 3 bases at V and 8 bases at J, with 6 bases in the middle. In DNA, the CDR3 is TGTGCCAGCAGTTTTTCTGGTACGCAGTATTTT. It yields the protein CASSFSGTQYF.

This clonotype occurred a few times. This chain connects TRBV5-1 to TRBJ2-2, with 7 bases identical to TRBD1. This CDR3 comprises 14 residues. Germline CDR1 reads SGHRS; CDR2 reads YFSETQ. V was clipped by 8 bases and J by 4 bases; unmatched bases: 8. CDR3 nucleotides: TGCGCCAGTACCGGGACAGAAGTCACCGGGGAGCTGTTTTTT. Its protein product is CASTGTEVTGELFF.